This T cell receptor beta chain appears in the sequencing data of a study of OX40 agonist ivuxolimab in advanced cancers. Patients with autoimmune history or systemic immunosuppression were excluded. Trimming removed 0 bases from V and 5 bases from J, with 8 bases in between. CDR1 SGHTS and CDR2 YDEGEE come from the germline V gene. The CDR3 has 14 amino acids. The repertoire was sequenced with immunoSEQ multiplex PCR; TCRdb's copy has only in-frame clones and lacks some. The sample contains about 84,000 clones, approximately 93% of which appear only once. Source: CD4+ or CD8+ T cells sorted from blood, taken in a trial of the OX40 agonist ivuxolimab. The TCR was taken from an adult with an advanced solid tumor such as melanoma, head and neck, liver or kidney cancer. The chain is built from TRBV5-8 and TRBJ1-4; no firm D call. The CDR3 DNA follows: TGTGCCAGCAGCTTGGGCAGCATGAATGAAAAACTGTTTTTT. This encodes CASSLGSMNEKLFF.